A selection of T cell receptor beta chains follows, all from one sample in a study of blood T cell repertoires in COVID-19. Profiled with immunoSEQ multiplex PCR; TCRdb holds only in-frame clones, not every one. The sample gives approximately 270,000 clones, 88% of which show up once; 1.2% to 1.5% is in the top ten. The sample was peripheral blood. These receptors were collected from an elderly man with acute or convalescent COVID-19. Each CDR3 is given without its conserved first and last residue. The D gene is left open where the match is weak. For some rows the clone size is stated as once, few or many, or as a class when expanded; others skip it.

>.|TRBJ1-4|TRBV4-3|.
ASSTQGWDEKLF
>.|TRBJ2-5|TRBV2|TRBD2
ASSSSGGAEETQY
>.|TRBJ2-2|TRBV5-6|TRBD2
ASSLGLAGGSGELF
>.|TRBJ1-1|TRBV19|TRBD1
ASRSFTPGQGGSMNTEAF
>.|TRBJ2-3|TRBV18|.
ASSPVTTTDTQY
>.|TRBJ1-6|TRBV6-5|TRBD1
ASTLVEQGFSPLH
>.|TRBJ2-7|TRBV18|TRBD1
ASSHGTALTYEQY
>.|TRBJ1-2|TRBV11-2|.
ASSLDLGGGLLPGYT
>.|TRBJ2-7|TRBV29-1|TRBD1
SVTGTGPDEQY
>.|TRBJ2-7|TRBV28|.
ASTLVSPYEQY
>.|TRBJ1-5|TRBV6-5|TRBD1
ATRTGDDQPQH
>.|TRBJ2-1|TRBV15|TRBD2
ATSSASGRFSEQF
>.|TRBJ2-3|TRBV29-1|TRBD2
SVGDASGRTTDTQY
>.|TRBJ1-5|TRBV6-5|.
ASTPDRNSNQPQH
>.|TRBJ1-4|TRBV19|.
ASSLQTTNEKLF
>.|TRBJ1-1|TRBV5-1|.
ASSLLGRNMNTEAF
>.|TRBJ2-1|TRBV7-2|TRBD2
ASSLTLAGSYNEQF
>.|TRBJ2-2|TRBV7-2|TRBD1
ASRQGAGTGELF
>.|TRBJ2-7|TRBV11-3|TRBD2
ASSLESGRAYEQY
>few|TRBJ1-3|TRBV9|TRBD1
ASQQGTEGNTIY
>.|TRBJ2-3|TRBV5-4|.
ASSSDYSPGTDTQY
>few|TRBJ1-4|TRBV7-8|TRBD1
ASSRDRASRNEKLF
>.|TRBJ2-7|TRBV5-4|.
ASTRGFDREEEQY
>once|TRBJ1-2|TRBV4-3|.
ASSQEQGANYGYT
>.|TRBJ1-5|TRBV21-1|.
ASSALVRQGASFSNQPQH
>.|TRBJ1-4|TRBV5-1|.
ASSSLNNEKLF
>.|TRBJ1-1|TRBV15|.
ATSKRQGINTEAF
>.|TRBJ2-1|TRBV6-4|TRBD2
ASSDPGLATNEQF
>.|TRBJ1-2|TRBV7-6|.
ASSNNVGQNYGYT
>few|TRBJ2-7|TRBV12-3/TRBV12-4|.
ATGEIPTEQY
>.|TRBJ1-6|TRBV9|.
ASSQASWNSPLH
>once|TRBJ2-6|TRBV7-3|.
ASSSSGANVLT
>.|TRBJ2-7|TRBV6-2/TRBV6-3|.
ASSYSAGQHEQY
>few|TRBJ1-1|TRBV3-1/TRBV3-2|.
ASSQGQNTEAF
>.|TRBJ2-3|TRBV11-3|TRBD2
ASSAGGDTQY